Shown below are 18 T cell receptor beta chains from a single sample sequenced in a study of T cells after yellow fever vaccination. Using its own MiXCR run on the 5' RACE reads, TCRdb lists one record per CDR3 protein. In the table there are under 500,000 distinct CDR3 sequences, approximately 19% of which are singletons. The source material was PBMCs, sampled before the yellow fever booster vaccination. The source is a man younger than 30 who received the YFV17D yellow fever vaccine.

The chain carries TRBV27 and TRBJ2-7; D remains unclear. The CDR3 spans 13 residues. Per germline, CDR1 MNHEY and CDR2 SMNVEV (reference sequence). The V end lost 2 bases, the J end lost 1 base, and 6 bases lay between the germline ends. CDR3 nucleotide sequence: TGTGCCAGCAGTTTACTCCGTTCCTACGAGCAGTACTTC. It is translated as CASSLLRSYEQYF.

The chain combines TRBV11-2 with TRBJ2-2; D unclear. The CDR3 spans 14 residues. V was cut by 4 bases and J by 3 bases, with 9 bases left in between. Germline V gene data show CDR1 as SGHAT and CDR2 as FQNNGV. As DNA, the CDR3 is TGTGCCAGCAGCTCTAGGACGTACACCGGGGAGCTGTTTTTT. Its translation is CASSSRTYTGELFF.

The chain uses TRBV7-9 and TRBJ1-2; 11 bases fit TRBD1. There are 15 residues in the CDR3. V shed 5 bases and J 4 bases; nucleotides not matched to a gene: 6. Germline CDR1 reads SEHNR; CDR2 reads FQNEAQ (reference sequence). CDR3 sequence reads: CASSATGTGGYGYTF. The CDR3 DNA follows: TGTGCCAGCAGCGCTACCGGGACAGGGGGCTATGGCTACACCTTC. Full variable domain (rest looked up from reference TRBV7-9 and TRBJ1-2): DTGVSQNPRHKITKRGQNVTFRCDPISEHNRLYWYRQTLGQGPEFLTYFQNEAQLEKSRLLSDRFSAERPKGSFSTLEIQRTEQGDSAMYLCASSATGTGGYGYTFGSGTRLTVV.

The table lists this clonotype with a few counts. This chain links TRBV2 with TRBJ2-5; 10 bases are a match to TRBD2. The germline V gene has CDR1 SNHLY and CDR2 FYNNEI. This CDR3 has 14 amino acids. Trimming took 7 bases from V and 4 from J; bases not matched to a gene: 6. The CDR3 sequence: CASKGGLASETQYF. The CDR3 DNA sequence: TGTGCCAGCAAAGGGGGACTAGCGTCAGAGACCCAGTACTTC.

The V call is TRBV18, the J call TRBJ2-7; D ambiguous. This CDR3 comprises 11 residues. V lost 5 bases to trimming and J lost 6 bases, with 8 bases between them. Germline V gene sequence: CDR1 KGHSH, CDR2 LQKENI. The CDR3 nucleotides read TGTGCCAGCTCATCTTCTCTCGAGCAGTACTTC. This encodes CASSSSLEQYF.

A few counts support this clonotype. V usage is TRBV3-1 and J usage is TRBJ2-7, with TRBD1 matching 8 bases. The ends lost 4 bases at V and 3 bases at J; junction bases unmatched: 5. Germline lookup yields CDR1 LGHDT and CDR2 YNNKEL (reference sequence). This CDR3 has 14 amino acids. The CDR3 nucleotides are TGTGCCAGCAGCCCCGGACAGGGATTCTACGAGCAGTACTTC. Its translation: CASSPGQGFYEQYF.

The rearrangement uses TRBV10-3 and TRBJ2-5; D tentatively fits TRBD1 or TRBD2 (6 bases each). From germline, CDR1 is ENHRY and CDR2 SYGVKD. The CDR3 runs to 14 residues. V gave up 4 bases and J gave up 4 bases, with 13 bases separating them. CDR3 nucleotides: TGTGCCATCAGTGTCGGGGGCTCCGTAGAGACCCAGTACTTC. Residues: CAISVGGSVETQYF.

CDR3 sequence: CSAAAGGLAKNIQYF. The DNA for the CDR3 is TGCAGTGCCGCCGCGGGGGGGCTAGCCAAAAACATTCAGTACTTC. This chain links TRBV20-1 with TRBJ2-4; 9 nucleotides agree with TRBD2. The germline CDR1 and CDR2 sequences are DFQATT and SNEGSKA (reference sequence). This CDR3 contains 15 residues. V shed 6 bases and J 0 bases; nucleotides not matched to a gene: 6.

This chain uses TRBV6-1 with TRBJ1-5; tentatively, D is TRBD1 (5 bases). V was trimmed by 6 bases and J by 9 bases, leaving 21 bases between them. CDR1 MNHNS and CDR2 SASEGT come from the germline V gene. This CDR3 has 15 amino acids. The CDR3 loop is CASRTSRDPRGPQHF. CDR3 sequence (DNA): TGTGCCAGCAGAACCTCGCGGGACCCACGGGGGCCCCAGCATTTT.

This clonotype showed up just a few times. The V and J genes are TRBV5-1 and TRBJ1-6, with D unresolved. CDR1 and CDR2 from the germline V gene are SGHRS and YFSETQ. The CDR3 length is 15 residues. Trimming pared 0 bases from V and 9 bases from J, leaving 13 bases between. In DNA, the CDR3 is TGCGCCAGCAGCTTGGCCGTTGCAGGTAGTTCACCCCTCCACTTT. Protein product: CASSLAVAGSSPLHF.

J is TRBJ2-1 and V is TRBV7-9; maybe TRBD1 (6 bases). The CDR3 runs 15 residues. Trimming removed 5 bases from V and 4 bases from J, with 15 bases in between. The V gene's germline CDR1 is SEHNR and CDR2 FQNEAQ (reference sequence). The CDR3 DNA reads as TGTGCCAGCAGCACTGAAGACAGGAATTACAATGAGCAGTTCTTC. Encoded protein: CASSTEDRNYNEQFF.

This clonotype has ten or more counts. The J gene is TRBJ2-7, the V gene TRBV6-6; the D is unclear. This CDR3 is 13 amino acids long. V was shortened by 6 bases and J by 2 bases, with 11 bases between the two germline ends. The germline V gene has CDR1 MNHNY and CDR2 SVGAGI (reference sequence). CDR3 protein: CASRNSDTYEQYV. The CDR3 DNA reads TGTGCCAGCAGAAACAGCGATACCTACGAGCAGTACGTC.

The chain recombines TRBV12-3 or TRBV12-4 with TRBJ2-1; either TRBD1 or TRBD2 may fit D (5 bases each). The CDR3 has 15 amino acids. V lost 1 base to trimming and J lost 5 bases, with 12 bases between them. As DNA, the CDR3 is TGTGCCAGCAGTTTAGGGGACCGCTTCAACAATGAGCAGTTCTTC. It specifies CASSLGDRFNNEQFF.

This clonotype was seen a few times. V and J are TRBV3-1 and TRBJ2-5; the match to TRBD2 covers 7 bases. Germline loops: CDR1 LGHDT, CDR2 YNNKEL (reference sequence). With V trimmed by 5 bases and J by 3 bases, 6 bases remained unmatched. There are 14 residues in the CDR3. CDR3 sequence: CASSTLAAEETQYF. As DNA, the CDR3 is TGTGCCAGCAGCACCCTAGCGGCTGAAGAGACCCAGTACTTC.

This clonotype was seen only a few times. The chain uses TRBV7-2 and TRBJ2-5; D is perhaps TRBD2 (5 bases). Deletions cut 2 bases from V and 1 base from J, with 8 bases between. The germline CDR1 and CDR2 sequences are SGHTA and FQGNSA. This CDR3 is built from 14 residues. CDR3 sequence reads: CASSLRLIQETQYF. CDR3 in DNA: TGTGCCAGCAGCTTACGACTAATCCAAGAGACCCAGTACTTC.

This clonotype turned up a few times. The rearrangement uses TRBV4-1 and TRBJ1-5, with D hard to call. This CDR3 contains 15 residues. Trimming took off 0 bases at V and 2 bases at J, with 8 bases between the two ends. Per the germline V gene, CDR1 is MGHRA and CDR2 is YSYEKL. The CDR3 spells CASSQDHLGNQPQHF. The DNA of the CDR3 is TGCGCCAGCAGCCAAGATCATTTGGGCAATCAGCCCCAGCATTTT.

This clonotype was counted at least ten times. The chain combines TRBV6-1 with TRBJ1-1, with D possibly matching TRBD1 (6 bases). The CDR3 loop spans 15 amino acids. V was shortened by 10 bases and J by 0 bases, with 18 bases between the two germline ends. CDR1 and CDR2 (germline): MNHNS, SASEGT. CDR3 DNA: TGTGCCATCCAATCGGGGGCAGGGATGAACACTGAAGCTTTCTTT. It is translated as CAIQSGAGMNTEAFF.

The chain has TRBV11-2 and TRBJ2-5; D call uncertain. The CDR3 runs to 16 residues. Germline CDR1 and CDR2: SGHAT and FQNNGV. Trimming stripped 0 bases from V and 2 bases from J, with 13 bases between. The CDR3 bases are TGTGCCAGCAGCTTAGATGTCTGGGGTCGACAAGAGACCCAGTACTTC. Residues: CASSLDVWGRQETQYF.